This T cell receptor (beta chain) was recovered during a study of Tregs in tolerant kidney transplant recipients. Comments on this clone: Its antigen is unknown.

The repertoire was sequenced with immunoSEQ multiplex PCR; TCRdb's copy has only in-frame clones and lacks some. The data show over 50,000 clones, 70% to 90% seen once. Trimming took 6 bases from V and 5 from J, leaving 22 bases between them. Germline lookup yields CDR1 MDHEN and CDR2 SYDVKM. The CDR3 length is 16 residues. Unstimulated Tregs (CD4+CD25+CD127-) and CD4+CD25- non-Tregs were sorted from PBMCs. Findings and limits, study-wide: Biological reproducibility was not directly addressed in this study.

This clonotype originated in a human donor who received a combined kidney and bone marrow transplant. This specimen consisted of Tregs from blood, obtained before the transplant. V and J are TRBV28 and TRBJ2-5, with D perhaps TRBD1 (5 bases). The CDR3 nucleotides read TGTGCCAGCAGCCCAAGGTCGGGCAGGGTTACCGAGACCCAGTACTTC. Its protein product is CASSPRSGRVTETQYF. The entire variable domain, with the rest obtained from reference TRBV28 and TRBJ2-5, is as follows: DVKVTQSSRYLVKRTGEKVFLECVQDMDHENMFWYRQDPGLGLRLIYFSYDVKMKEKGDIPEGYSVSREKKERFSLILESASTNQTSMYLCASSPRSGRVTETQYFGPGTRLLVL.